What follows describes a single TCR beta chain. The data derive from a study of T-cell reconstitution after alpha-beta-depleted transplantation in children. Preparation of the TCRbeta library used unique molecular identifiers. TCRdb reanalysed the PCR reads using MiXCR and keeps one entry per CDR3 protein. The sample includes some 590,000 distinct CDR3 sequences, over 9.5% of them seen just once. Germline CDR1 reads SGHVS; CDR2 reads FNYEAQ. The trim removed 4 bases at V and 0 bases at J, leaving 7 bases unmatched. This CDR3 comprises 18 residues. This sequence was found in a human donor who donated a stem cell graft to a child with acute myeloid leukemia. Sequences were derived from PBMCs from the stem cell graft donor, sampled from the stem cell graft. The rearrangement links TRBV7-6 to TRBJ2-7; 15 bases match TRBD2. Here the CDR3 reads CASSSGGLAGGISYEQYF. The CDR3 bases are TGTGCCAGCAGCTCGGGGGGACTAGCGGGAGGAATCTCCTACGAGCAGTACTTC.